This T cell receptor (beta chain) was identified during a study of regulatory T cells in long-lasting Graves disease. Unmatched junction bases numbered 5, after V lost 7 bases and J lost 6 bases. This CDR3 is built from 12 residues. The germline V gene encodes CDR1 SQVTM and CDR2 ANQGSEA. Building the TCR beta libraries relied on iRepertoire HTBI primers, and CDR3 regions underwent Arm-PCR. From the multiplex PCR reads, TCRdb called clonotypes with MiXCR, one entry per CDR3 protein. The sample yields a few hundred thousand distinct CDR3 sequences, 21% seen once. Time point defined: persistent/refractory GD, antithyroid drugs over 5 years with positive TRAb. RNA isolated from PBMCs was used to make the TCR library.

The chain combines TRBV29-1 with TRBJ2-2, with TRBD1 matching 7 bases. Sequenced material: peripheral blood mononuclear cells (PBMCs), taken when the disease was refractory, from a patient treated with antithyroid drugs. The source is a female donor with Graves disease. The CDR3 DNA is TGCAGCGCCATGACAGGGCCCGGGGAGCTGTTTTTT. Its protein product is CSAMTGPGELFF.